This TCR beta chain was obtained from a study of blood T cell repertoires in COVID-19. Across the study: Samples came from the United States, Italy and Spain, spanning acute and convalescent COVID-19.

This clone occurred a few times. Enrollment of patients from Seattle took place during active infection, with longitudinal follow-up. V lost 1 base and J 1 base, leaving 10 bases between the germline ends. Per the germline V gene, CDR1 is MNHNS and CDR2 is SASEGT. The CDR3 sequence is 15 residues long. The protocol was immunoSEQ multiplex PCR, while the TCRdb copy is restricted to in-frame clones and leaves out a portion. The sample contains over 250,000 clones, approximately 88% of which appear only once. Sequenced: peripheral blood. The sequence derives from a woman aged 70 to 79 with COVID-19, enrolled during active disease. The rearrangement joins TRBV6-1 to TRBJ1-1, with no clear D. The CDR3 bases are TGTGCCAGCAGTGAAGGGCAGGTAAAGAACACTGAAGCTTTCTTT. Protein sequence: CASSEGQVKNTEAFF.